One sample yielded the 21 T cell receptor beta chains listed below, sequenced in a study of vaccination and CD4 T cells after COVID-19. Treatment: roughly 10-day PBMC culture with coronavirus spike peptide pools or control peptides (ViraFEST assay). The Oncomine TCR Beta short-read assay sequenced DNA from cultured CD4+ T cells. Using its own MiXCR run on the PCR reads, TCRdb lists one record per CDR3 protein. The sample has about 20,000 distinct CDR3 sequences, roughly 50% seen once. These TCRs are of unknown antigen specificity. Sequenced input: CD4+ T cells from blood, cultured in vitro. These receptors came from a human donor who had recovered from COVID-19.

The V call is TRBV20-1, the J call TRBJ2-1; 10 bases line up with TRBD2. The V gene's germline CDR1 is DFQATT and CDR2 SNEGSKA (reference sequence). V lost 0 bases and J lost 0; bases outside the gene matches: 11. The CDR3 extends over 19 amino acids. CDR3 bases: TGCAGTGCTAGAGAGAGCAGCGGGAGGGCTTATATCTCCTACAATGAGCAGTTCTTC. This encodes CSARESSGRAYISYNEQFF.

The J gene is TRBJ2-7, the V gene TRBV9; a possible D gene is TRBD1 (6 bases). Germline assignment: CDR1 SGDLS and CDR2 YYNGEE. The V and J ends lost 0 bases and 3 bases respectively, with 16 bases between them. This CDR3 spans 16 amino acids. In DNA, the CDR3 is TGTGCCAGCAGCGTAGCCCCGGCAGGACAGTTCTACGAGCAGTACTTC. Its protein is CASSVAPAGQFYEQYF.

The rearrangement uses TRBV6-5 and TRBJ1-1; 8 bases line up with TRBD1. Germline V gene lookup returns CDR1 MNHEY and CDR2 SVGAGI. The CDR3 extends over 15 amino acids. Germline trimming cut 2 bases from V and 1 base from J; bases unmatched to any gene: 3. This CDR3 reads CASSYRTGSNTEAFF. As DNA, the CDR3 is TGTGCCAGCAGTTACAGGACAGGGTCGAACACTGAAGCTTTCTTT.

The chain joins TRBV27 to TRBJ1-2; D not resolved. Germline loops: CDR1 MNHEY, CDR2 SMNVEV (reference sequence). Trimming took off 2 bases at V and 2 bases at J, with 12 bases between the two ends. This CDR3 is 15 amino acids long. CDR3 bases: TGTGCCAGCAGTTTAATTCCAGGAGCAAACTATGGCTACACCTTC. It codes for CASSLIPGANYGYTF.

A few counts support this clonotype. The chain combines TRBV27 with TRBJ1-5; 10 bases line up with TRBD1. Per germline, CDR1 MNHEY and CDR2 SMNVEV (reference sequence). This CDR3 is built from 19 residues. V was pared by 5 bases and J by 0 bases, with 13 bases of the junction left unmatched. The DNA of the CDR3 is TGTGCCAGCAGTCCAATCGGGACAGGGGCCGACTATAGCAATCAGCCCCAGCATTTT. This codes for CASSPIGTGADYSNQPQHF.

This clonotype has just a few counts. CDR3 loop: CASSLGYQREQYF. The CDR3 nucleotides are TGTGCCAGCAGTTTAGGGTACCAGCGGGAGCAGTACTTC. The J gene is TRBJ2-7, the V gene TRBV12-3 or TRBV12-4; maybe TRBD2 (5 bases). The V end was cut by 1 base, the J end by 7 bases, with 11 bases between. CDR3 size: 13 residues.

This clonotype was found once. The chain joins TRBV18 to TRBJ2-7; D is ambiguous. Trimming removed 2 bases from V and 0 bases from J, with 8 bases in between. The length of the CDR3 is 14 residues. Germline CDR1 is KGHSH and CDR2 is LQKENI. The CDR3 protein is CASSPASDSYEQYF. The CDR3 nucleotides read TGTGCCAGCTCACCAGCATCGGACTCCTACGAGCAGTACTTC.

This chain connects TRBV6-2 or TRBV6-3 to TRBJ2-1, with a weak D call TRBD2 (6 bases). V dropped 6 bases and J dropped 12 bases, with 18 bases sitting between them. The CDR3 sequence is 13 residues long. CDR1 and CDR2 from the germline V gene are MNHEY and SVGEGT. CDR3 DNA sequence: TGTGCCAGCAGCCCCCGGTACCGGGGAGGGCAGTTCTTC. It encodes CASSPRYRGGQFF.

The gene calls are TRBV19 and TRBJ2-3; D may be TRBD1 (5 bases). Germline V gene lookup returns CDR1 LNHDA and CDR2 SQIVND (reference sequence). This CDR3 region has 14 residues. The ends were cut back, 3 bases at V and 4 bases at J, with 11 bases in the middle. CDR3 sequence (DNA): TGTGCCAGTAGTATTCAGGGTGGGGCAGATACGCAGTATTTT. This translates into CASSIQGGADTQYF.

This clonotype was seen a few times. The chain joins TRBV11-2 to TRBJ1-1, with 10 bases that match TRBD1. V shed 1 base and J 5 bases; nucleotides not matched to a gene: 4. In germline, CDR1 is SGHAT, CDR2 FQNNGV. This CDR3 is built from 15 residues. CDR3 DNA sequence: TGTGCCAGCAGCTTAGGACAGGGGGCGGGTACTGAAGCTTTCTTT. This sequence encodes CASSLGQGAGTEAFF.

The genes are TRBV20-1 and TRBJ1-4; 10 positions match TRBD1. The J segment lost 7 bases and the V segment lost 3 bases, leaving 5 bases of the junction unmatched. Germline V gives CDR1 DFQATT, CDR2 SNEGSKA (reference sequence). The CDR3 contains 14 residues. CDR3 coding DNA: TGCAGTGCTAGGACCGGGACAGGGGTTGAAAAACTGTTTTTT. Its translation: CSARTGTGVEKLFF.

The chain recombines TRBV28 with TRBJ1-2; D remains ambiguous. CDR3 length: 12 residues. From germline, CDR1 is MDHEN and CDR2 SYDVKM. V lost 2 bases to trimming and J lost 8 bases, with 9 bases between them. The CDR3 region has the DNA TGTGCCAGCAGTTTAAATGGGAGAGGCTACACCTTC. Protein sequence: CASSLNGRGYTF.

The chain combines TRBV6-2 or TRBV6-3 with TRBJ1-5, with D unresolved. The CDR3 runs 13 residues. Germline CDR1 MNHEY, CDR2 SVGEGT. V was cut by 8 bases and J by 4 bases, with 12 bases left in between. CDR3 sequence: CASVGLGNQPQHF. CDR3 DNA sequence: TGTGCCAGCGTCGGGCTGGGAAATCAGCCCCAGCATTTT.

V is TRBV7-6 and J is TRBJ2-2; D perhaps matches TRBD2 (6 bases). CDR1 SGHVS and CDR2 FNYEAQ come from the germline V gene. V dropped 3 bases and J dropped 4 bases, with 15 bases sitting between them. This CDR3 comprises 16 residues. CDR3 bases: TGTGCCAGCAGCTTGGGGGGAGCTCAGGGCACCGGGGAGCTGTTTTTT. Its protein is CASSLGGAQGTGELFF.

This clonotype has more than one count but fewer than ten. J is TRBJ1-1 and V is TRBV20-1; TRBD1 aligns across 12 bases. The trim removed 3 bases at V and 4 bases at J, leaving 0 bases unmatched. The CDR3 covers 13 residues. Germline assignment: CDR1 DFQATT and CDR2 SNEGSKA (reference sequence). The CDR3 DNA reads TGCAGTGCTAGGGGACAGGGGGCCACTGAAGCTTTCTTT. It codes for CSARGQGATEAFF.

A few counts support this clonotype. The chain employs TRBV7-3 and TRBJ1-3, with a tentative D call TRBD1 (5 bases). V gave up 8 bases and J gave up 1 base, with 9 bases separating them. This CDR3 spans 13 amino acids. The V gene's germline CDR1 is SGHTA and CDR2 FQGTGA. The CDR3 DNA reads TGTGCCAGCGGGCGGGGGTCTGGAAACACCATATATTTT. Translation: CASGRGSGNTIYF. Full variable domain (remainder filled in from reference TRBV7-3 and TRBJ1-3): GAGVSQTPSNKVTEKGKYVELRCDPISGHTALYWYRQSLGQGPEFLIYFQGTGAADDSGLPNDRFFAVRPEGSVSTLKIQRTERGDSAVYLCASGRGSGNTIYFGEGSWLTVV.

The chain uses TRBV6-1 and TRBJ1-1; no firm D call. The germline V gene has CDR1 MNHNS and CDR2 SASEGT. CDR3 size: 13 residues. V was shortened by 7 bases and J by 1 base, with 10 bases between the two germline ends. This CDR3 reads CASNRGPNTEAFF. DNA of the CDR3: TGTGCCAGCAACCGTGGGCCGAACACTGAAGCTTTCTTT.

V is TRBV20-1 and J is TRBJ2-3, with 11 bases identical to TRBD2. Germline V gene data show CDR1 as DFQATT and CDR2 as SNEGSKA (reference sequence). Trimming at V came to 7 bases and at J to 5 bases, leaving 11 bases not matched to a gene. The CDR3 is 15 amino acids. The CDR3 here is CSVSNPGLAEDTQYF. DNA for the CDR3: TGCAGTGTCTCGAACCCGGGACTAGCGGAAGATACGCAGTATTTT.

The chain carries TRBV7-7 and TRBJ2-7; 7 nucleotides line up with TRBD1. Germline CDR1 SSHAT, CDR2 FNYEAQ (reference sequence). The ends lost 5 bases at V and 6 bases at J; junction bases unmatched: 16. CDR3 length: 16 amino acids. The CDR3 DNA sequence: TGTGCCAGCAGCCCCTCCCCCACAGGGGCGGGTGGCGAGCAGTACTTC. This translates into CASSPSPTGAGGEQYF.

CDR3 region: CASSDLPSRAEAFF. CDR3 DNA: TGTGCCAGCAGTGACTTACCTAGTAGGGCTGAAGCTTTCTTT. The rearrangement joins TRBV2 to TRBJ1-1; D not resolved. The germline gives CDR1 SNHLY, CDR2 FYNNEI. Trimming took 3 bases from V and 6 from J, leaving 14 bases between them. The CDR3 covers 14 residues. Combining the CDR3 with reference TRBV2 and TRBJ1-1 gives the whole variable domain EPEVTQTPSHQVTQMGQEVILRCVPISNHLYFYWYRQILGQKVEFLVSFYNNEISEKSEIFDDQFSVERPDGSNFTLKIRSTKLEDSAMYFCASSDLPSRAEAFFGQGTRLTVV.

This clonotype was seen a few times. The rearrangement links TRBV7-2 to TRBJ1-6; maybe TRBD1 (5 bases). With 4 bases removed from V and 9 bases from J, the gap between germline ends came to 16 bases. CDR3 length: 15 residues. From germline, CDR1 is SGHTA and CDR2 FQGNSA. Here the CDR3 DNA reads TGTGCCAGCAGCTCCGGGCGGGAAGGGGCTTCACCCCTCCACTTT. This sequence encodes CASSSGREGASPLHF.